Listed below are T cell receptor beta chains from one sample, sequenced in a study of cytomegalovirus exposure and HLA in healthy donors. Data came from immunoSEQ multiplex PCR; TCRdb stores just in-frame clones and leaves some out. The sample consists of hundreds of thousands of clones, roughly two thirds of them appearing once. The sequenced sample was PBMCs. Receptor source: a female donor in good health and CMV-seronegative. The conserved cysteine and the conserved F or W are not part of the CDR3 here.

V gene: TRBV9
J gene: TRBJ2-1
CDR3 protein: ASSRGYNEQF

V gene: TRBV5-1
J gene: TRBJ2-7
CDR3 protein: ASSLQGAPYEQY

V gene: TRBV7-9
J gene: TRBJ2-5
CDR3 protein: ASSLTLPGQGNKRETQY

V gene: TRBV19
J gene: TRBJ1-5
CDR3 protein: ASSKNSNNQPQH

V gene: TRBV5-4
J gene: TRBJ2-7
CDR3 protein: ASSLDYFETGATGQY

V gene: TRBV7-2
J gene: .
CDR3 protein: ASSFHYRGSYEQY

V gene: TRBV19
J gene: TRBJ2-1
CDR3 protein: ASSAGTSAFYNEQF

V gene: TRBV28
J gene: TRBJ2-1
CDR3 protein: ASSFTNLAPYNEQF

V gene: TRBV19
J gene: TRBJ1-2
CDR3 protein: ASRGQANYGYT

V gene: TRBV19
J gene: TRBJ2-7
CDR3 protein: ASSIVFGTGSYEQY

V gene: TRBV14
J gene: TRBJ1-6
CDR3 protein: ASSHMGPLSPLH

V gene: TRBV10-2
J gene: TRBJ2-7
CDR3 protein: ASSESGPGGLAGGMGYEQY

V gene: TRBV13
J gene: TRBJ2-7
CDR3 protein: ASSPGQTYEQY

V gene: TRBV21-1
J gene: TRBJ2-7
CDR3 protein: ASTSRPGQNEPSSYEQY

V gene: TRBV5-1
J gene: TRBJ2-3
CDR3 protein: ASSSLGDTQY

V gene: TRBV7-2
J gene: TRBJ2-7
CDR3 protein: ASSFRQGAYEQY

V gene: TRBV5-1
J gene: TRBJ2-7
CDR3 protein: ASSLPGQVGHEQY

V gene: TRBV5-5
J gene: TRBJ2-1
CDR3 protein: ASSLVPVAPYNEQF

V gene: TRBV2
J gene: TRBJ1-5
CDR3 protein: ASSEHRTGGSSNQPQH

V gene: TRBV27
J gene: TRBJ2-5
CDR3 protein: ASSSEETQY

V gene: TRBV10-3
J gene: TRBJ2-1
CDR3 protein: AISELAATGAAGRENEQF

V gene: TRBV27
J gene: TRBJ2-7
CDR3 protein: ASSLGTQPYEQY

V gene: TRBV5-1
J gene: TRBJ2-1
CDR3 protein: ASSLNSGAINEQF

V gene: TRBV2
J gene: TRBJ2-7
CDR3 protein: ASMVGLAGAYEQY

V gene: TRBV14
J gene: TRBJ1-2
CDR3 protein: ASSQETARRYGYT

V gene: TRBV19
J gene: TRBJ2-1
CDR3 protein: ASSRSSGRTDYNEQF

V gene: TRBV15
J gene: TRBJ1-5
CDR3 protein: ATSGLPGGQHQPQH

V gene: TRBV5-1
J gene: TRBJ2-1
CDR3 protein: ASRSVEWSYNEQF

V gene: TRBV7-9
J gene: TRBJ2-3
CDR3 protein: ASRPGLAGGGDTQY

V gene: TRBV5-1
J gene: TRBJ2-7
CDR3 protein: ASSLSRWRGGEQY

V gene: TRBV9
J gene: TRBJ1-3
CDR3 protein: ASSVGQGFGNTIY

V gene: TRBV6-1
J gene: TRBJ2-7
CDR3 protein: ASSGTRVAYEQY

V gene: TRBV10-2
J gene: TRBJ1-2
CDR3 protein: ASSGRTGDFYGYT

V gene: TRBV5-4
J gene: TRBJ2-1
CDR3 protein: ASSSLRMRADPTEQF

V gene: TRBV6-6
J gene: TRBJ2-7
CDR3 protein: ASIAGTGGYEQY

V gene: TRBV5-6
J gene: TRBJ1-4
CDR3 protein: ASSFQGGDEKLF

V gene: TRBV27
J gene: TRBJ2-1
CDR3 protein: ASSLRTSDYLFYNEQF

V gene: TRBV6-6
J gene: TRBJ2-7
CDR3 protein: ASSHTGLGGYEQY

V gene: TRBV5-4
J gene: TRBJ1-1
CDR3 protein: ASSLDVLPAAEAF

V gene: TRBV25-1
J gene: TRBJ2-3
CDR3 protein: ASLGVSDTQY

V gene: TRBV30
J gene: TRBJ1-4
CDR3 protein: AWGQINEKLF

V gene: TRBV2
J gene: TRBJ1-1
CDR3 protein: ASSGSGLEAF

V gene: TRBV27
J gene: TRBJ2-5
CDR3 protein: ASSFRGAGDGETQY

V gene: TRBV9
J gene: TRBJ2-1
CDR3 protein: ASSVVPGDNEQF

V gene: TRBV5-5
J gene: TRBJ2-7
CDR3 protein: ASSLGREGAYEQY

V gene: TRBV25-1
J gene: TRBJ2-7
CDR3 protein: AAGRSSYEQY

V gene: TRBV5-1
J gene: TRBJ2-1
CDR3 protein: ASSLASGSSSYNEQF

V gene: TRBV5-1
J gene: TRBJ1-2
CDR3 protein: ASSASGTGHGYT

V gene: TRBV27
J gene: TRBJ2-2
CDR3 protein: ASITGALLRNTGELF

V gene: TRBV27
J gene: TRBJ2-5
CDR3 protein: ASSLSLQETQY

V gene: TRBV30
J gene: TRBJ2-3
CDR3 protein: AWRSLPGLSTDTQY

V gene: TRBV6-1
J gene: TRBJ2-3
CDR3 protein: ASSEGRGADTQY

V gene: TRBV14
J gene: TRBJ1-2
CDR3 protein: ASSPDTYGYT

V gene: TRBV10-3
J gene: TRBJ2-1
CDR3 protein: AISDRGRASDNEQF

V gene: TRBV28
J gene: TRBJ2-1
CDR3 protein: ASSFVSGSGRWNEQF